The rows below give T cell receptor beta chains drawn from one sample of a study of T-cell memory formation after mild COVID-19. From the 5' RACE reads, TCRdb called clonotypes with MiXCR, one entry per CDR3 protein. The repertoire holds approximately 400,000 distinct CDR3 sequences, with around 24% as singletons. Material: PBMCs or a T cell subset sorted from them (not recorded which). The receptors stem from an adult woman who had mild COVID-19 (a few samples of this study predate the infection). Cell type and time point are not known. Both conserved end residues are part of each CDR3. D genes are given only for firm matches. A row's size may be missing; if present it is once, few, many or a size class.

-	15	-	TRBV12-3/TRBV12-4	TRBJ2-3	CASATAADSTDTQYF	TGTGCCAGCGCCACTGCGGCGGATAGCACAGATACGCAGTATTTT
few	18	-	TRBV5-5	TRBJ2-3	CASSFGAGAPTTTDTQYF	TGTGCCAGCAGCTTCGGGGCAGGGGCGCCGACAACCACAGATACGCAGTATTTT
few	16	-	TRBV11-3	TRBJ2-7	CASSLARGVKVYEQYF	TGTGCCAGCAGCTTAGCAAGAGGGGTGAAGGTGTACGAGCAGTACTTC
-	14	-	TRBV7-2	TRBJ1-2	CASSSSHGGWGYTF	TGTGCCAGCAGCTCCTCCCACGGGGGCTGGGGCTACACCTTC
-	15	-	TRBV12-3/TRBV12-4	TRBJ2-7	CASSLAYPGRDEQYF	TGTGCCAGCAGTTTAGCGTACCCGGGACGTGACGAGCAGTACTTC
-	15	-	TRBV6-1	TRBJ2-7	CASSEGTSPFYEQYF	TGTGCCAGCAGTGAGGGGACATCCCCCTTCTACGAGCAGTACTTC
-	12	-	TRBV19	TRBJ1-4	CASSIVSQQLFF	TGTGCCAGTAGTATCGTGTCACAGCAACTGTTTTTT
-	15	-	TRBV6-1	TRBJ2-2	CASSESIRAGGELFF	TGTGCCAGCAGTGAAAGTATTCGGGCCGGGGGGGAGCTGTTTTTT
few	15	TRBD2	TRBV5-1	TRBJ2-7	CASSLTGGNSYEQYF	TGCGCCAGCAGCCTGACCGGGGGGAACTCCTACGAGCAGTACTTC
-	15	TRBD1	TRBV20-1	TRBJ1-5	CSASSDRGRGQPQHF	TGCAGTGCTAGTTCGGACAGGGGGCGAGGTCAGCCCCAGCATTTT
many	13	-	TRBV5-1	TRBJ2-5	CASSLAGDETQYF	TGCGCCAGCAGCTTGGCGGGGGATGAGACCCAGTACTTC
-	10	-	TRBV3-1	TRBJ1-1	CASGDGEAFF	TGTGCCAGCGGGGACGGTGAAGCTTTCTTT
-	12	TRBD2	TRBV20-1	TRBJ2-7	CSAELATYEQYF	TGCAGTGCCGAACTAGCGACCTACGAGCAGTACTTC
-	16	-	TRBV7-9	TRBJ1-2	CASTQGLRGPLYGYTF	TGTGCCAGCACCCAGGGGTTAAGGGGTCCCCTCTATGGCTACACCTTC
-	13	TRBD2	TRBV19	TRBJ2-5	CASRAGKGETQYF	TGTGCCAGCAGAGCGGGGAAGGGGGAGACCCAGTACTTC
few	16	TRBD2	TRBV4-2	TRBJ2-3	CASSHKGLGYTDTQYF	TGTGCCAGCAGCCACAAAGGACTAGGATACACAGATACGCAGTATTTT
-	13	TRBD2	TRBV29-1	TRBJ2-3	CSVCLAGTATQYF	TGCAGCGTTTGCTTAGCGGGGACGGCTACGCAGTATTTT
few	15	TRBD1	TRBV5-1	TRBJ2-2	CASSIRDRDTGELFF	TGCGCCAGCAGCATCCGGGACAGGGACACCGGGGAGCTGTTTTTT
few	8	-	TRBV29-1	TRBJ1-4	CSVEDGIF	TGCAGCGTTGAAGATGGGATTTTT
few	17	TRBD2	TRBV5-6	TRBJ2-2	CASSLLTSGSNTGELFF	TGTGCCAGCAGCTTGTTGACTAGCGGGTCAAACACCGGGGAGCTGTTTTTT